The present T cell receptor (beta chain) was sequenced within a study of blood T cell repertoires in COVID-19. Study at large: Acute-phase and convalescent COVID-19 samples originated in the United States, Italy and Spain. In each case, the material was cDNA or gDNA derived from T cells, B-cell-depleted T cells, or PBMCs.

The CDR3 consists of 14 residues. Measured with immunoSEQ multiplex PCR; TCRdb has only the in-frame clones, and not every one. The table records approximately 58,000 clones, approximately 87% of them present only once. The source material was peripheral blood. The chain employs TRBV21-1 and TRBJ2-7; the D call TRBD2 from the table was never checked on the DNA. TRBV21-1 is an annotated pseudogene. The TCR was taken from a middle-aged man with active COVID-19. The CDR3 region is CRGVSGSSSYEQYF. The CDR3 DNA reads TGTCGGGGCGTGAGCGGGTCAAGCTCCTACGAGCAGTACTTC.